This is a list of T cell receptor beta chains from one sample in a study of cytomegalovirus exposure and HLA in healthy donors. Assay: immunoSEQ multiplex PCR; the TCRdb copy retains only in-frame clones and omits some. The sample has approximately 120,000 clones; roughly 71% are singletons. The sample comprised PBMCs. The receptor source for this set is a woman aged 70 to 79 in good health and CMV-seropositive. Each CDR3 is given with its conserved first and last residue. The D gene is left open where the match is weak. Where a row states a size, it is once, few, many or the class of an expanded clone; other rows omit it.

CDR3 length: 15; V gene: TRBV25-1; J gene: TRBJ2-6; D gene: TRBD1; clone size: -; CDR3 DNA: TGTGCCAGCAGACAGGGGGGCTCTGGGGCCAACGTCCTGACTTTC; CDR3 protein: CASRQGGSGANVLTF
CDR3 length: 15; V gene: TRBV6-5; J gene: TRBJ1-6; D gene: -; clone size: -; CDR3 DNA: TGTGCCAGCAGTTACGTCGGGAATTATAATTCACCCCTCCACTTT; CDR3 protein: CASSYVGNYNSPLHF
CDR3 length: 16; V gene: TRBV7-9; J gene: TRBJ2-3; D gene: -; clone size: -; CDR3 DNA: TGTGCCAGCAGCTTAGCGGCGGGGGCCAACACAGATACGCAGTATTTT; CDR3 protein: CASSLAAGANTDTQYF
CDR3 length: 15; V gene: TRBV7-9; J gene: TRBJ2-3; D gene: TRBD1; clone size: -; CDR3 DNA: TGTGCCAGCAGCCCTCGGGCAGGGGGAAGAGATACGCAGTATTTT; CDR3 protein: CASSPRAGGRDTQYF
CDR3 length: 11; V gene: TRBV5-4; J gene: TRBJ2-3; D gene: -; clone size: -; CDR3 DNA: TGTGCCAGCAGCTTGCGAGATACGCAGTATTTT; CDR3 protein: CASSLRDTQYF
CDR3 length: 13; V gene: TRBV7-2; J gene: TRBJ1-2; D gene: TRBD1; clone size: -; CDR3 DNA: TGTGCCAGCAGACGGACAGGGGACTATGGCTACACCTTC; CDR3 protein: CASRRTGDYGYTF
CDR3 length: 14; V gene: TRBV29-1; J gene: TRBJ2-2; D gene: -; clone size: -; CDR3 DNA: TGCAGCGTTCCTATCGACAGGAACACCGGGGAGCTGTTTTTT; CDR3 protein: CSVPIDRNTGELFF
CDR3 length: 15; V gene: TRBV6-5; J gene: TRBJ1-1; D gene: -; clone size: few; CDR3 DNA: TGTGCCAGCAGCCCGCCCCCCGGGGGGAACACTGAAGCTTTCTTT; CDR3 protein: CASSPPPGGNTEAFF
CDR3 length: 14; V gene: TRBV6-1; J gene: TRBJ2-7; D gene: -; clone size: -; CDR3 DNA: TGTGCCAGCAACCCAGTTGGCGGCAGTCGGGAGCAGTACTTC; CDR3 protein: CASNPVGGSREQYF
CDR3 length: 16; V gene: TRBV15; J gene: TRBJ2-1; D gene: TRBD2; clone size: once; CDR3 DNA: TGTGCCACCAGCAGGACCCCGGGACTAGCGGGGCATGAGCAGTTCTTC; CDR3 protein: CATSRTPGLAGHEQFF
CDR3 length: 16; V gene: TRBV14; J gene: TRBJ2-5; D gene: TRBD2; clone size: -; CDR3 DNA: TGTGCCAGCAGCCAAGCCCTGGTCGGGCGGGGGGAGACCCAGTACTTC; CDR3 protein: CASSQALVGRGETQYF
CDR3 length: 11; V gene: TRBV15; J gene: TRBJ1-1; D gene: -; clone size: -; CDR3 DNA: TGTGCCACCAGGGGGCGATTTGAAGCTTTCTTT; CDR3 protein: CATRGRFEAFF
CDR3 length: 14; V gene: TRBV6-5; J gene: TRBJ2-7; D gene: -; clone size: -; CDR3 DNA: TGTGCCAGCAGGACCTCCGGGGTCTCCAACGAGCAGTACTTC; CDR3 protein: CASRTSGVSNEQYF
CDR3 length: 14; V gene: TRBV14; J gene: TRBJ2-7; D gene: -; clone size: -; CDR3 DNA: TGTGCCAGCAGCCTAAACCGGGGGGCTTACGAGCAGTACTTC; CDR3 protein: CASSLNRGAYEQYF
CDR3 length: 14; V gene: TRBV10-3; J gene: TRBJ2-6; D gene: -; clone size: -; CDR3 DNA: TGTGCCACGACTGCAGGGGTTGGGGCCAACGTCCTGACTTTC; CDR3 protein: CATTAGVGANVLTF
CDR3 length: 15; V gene: TRBV12-2; J gene: TRBJ1-4; D gene: -; clone size: -; CDR3 DNA: TGTGCAAGTCGCTACCTCGGGGGTGGTGAAGAAAAACTGTTTTTT; CDR3 protein: CASRYLGGGEEKLFF
CDR3 length: 15; V gene: TRBV5-1; J gene: TRBJ1-2; D gene: -; clone size: -; CDR3 DNA: TGCGCCAGCAGCTCGCCGGACAGCGGAGTGTATGGCTACACCTTC; CDR3 protein: CASSSPDSGVYGYTF
CDR3 length: 14; V gene: TRBV30; J gene: TRBJ1-6; D gene: -; clone size: few; CDR3 DNA: TGTGCCTGGAGTGTAGGGCAGGGTGATTCACCCCTCCACTTT; CDR3 protein: CAWSVGQGDSPLHF
CDR3 length: 17; V gene: TRBV5-1; J gene: TRBJ2-3; D gene: TRBD2; clone size: -; CDR3 DNA: TGCGCCAGCAGCTCCGGACTAGCGGGGACTAGCACAGATACGCAGTATTTT; CDR3 protein: CASSSGLAGTSTDTQYF
CDR3 length: 14; V gene: TRBV11-2; J gene: TRBJ2-7; D gene: TRBD1; clone size: -; CDR3 DNA: TGTGCCAGCAGCAGAGGACAGGGATCTTACGAGCAGTACTTC; CDR3 protein: CASSRGQGSYEQYF
CDR3 length: 15; V gene: TRBV7-9; J gene: TRBJ1-1; D gene: -; clone size: -; CDR3 DNA: TGTGCCAGCAGCTTTCAAGACACCCTGAACACTGAAGCTTTCTTT; CDR3 protein: CASSFQDTLNTEAFF
CDR3 length: 17; V gene: TRBV5-4; J gene: TRBJ1-1; D gene: -; clone size: -; CDR3 DNA: TGTGCCAGCAGCAAAACGGGACTTGGAAGCTTGAACACTGAAGCTTTCTTT; CDR3 protein: CASSKTGLGSLNTEAFF
CDR3 length: 13; V gene: TRBV13; J gene: TRBJ1-1; D gene: -; clone size: -; CDR3 DNA: TGTGCCAGCAGCTTCCGTCTAGAGACTGAAGCTTTCTTT; CDR3 protein: CASSFRLETEAFF
CDR3 length: 15; V gene: TRBV2; J gene: TRBJ2-7; D gene: TRBD1; clone size: -; CDR3 DNA: TGTGCCAGCAGTCTACAGGGGGGCCCCTCCTACGAGCAGTACTTC; CDR3 protein: CASSLQGGPSYEQYF
CDR3 length: 12; V gene: TRBV18; J gene: TRBJ1-2; D gene: -; clone size: -; CDR3 DNA: TGTGCCAGCGCCGACAGTGCCTATGGCTACACCTTC; CDR3 protein: CASADSAYGYTF
CDR3 length: 13; V gene: TRBV19; J gene: TRBJ2-4; D gene: -; clone size: -; CDR3 DNA: TGTGCCAGTAGTTCACCCGACAGAAACATTCAGTACTTC; CDR3 protein: CASSSPDRNIQYF
CDR3 length: 15; V gene: TRBV5-4; J gene: TRBJ2-3; D gene: -; clone size: -; CDR3 DNA: TGTGCCAGCAGCTCACAGGGAGGGGACACAGATACGCAGTATTTT; CDR3 protein: CASSSQGGDTDTQYF
CDR3 length: 13; V gene: TRBV5-8; J gene: TRBJ1-2; D gene: TRBD1; clone size: -; CDR3 DNA: TGTGCCAGCAGCCGAGGACAGGCTTATGGCTACACCTTC; CDR3 protein: CASSRGQAYGYTF
CDR3 length: 14; V gene: TRBV7-2; J gene: TRBJ2-7; D gene: TRBD1; clone size: -; CDR3 DNA: TGTGCCAGCACTTATCGGGACAGTTCCTACGAGCAGTACTTC; CDR3 protein: CASTYRDSSYEQYF
CDR3 length: 13; V gene: TRBV2; J gene: TRBJ1-1; D gene: -; clone size: -; CDR3 DNA: TGTGCCAGCAGTGCGCAGTTGAACACTGAAGCTTTCTTT; CDR3 protein: CASSAQLNTEAFF
CDR3 length: 13; V gene: TRBV5-6; J gene: TRBJ2-7; D gene: -; clone size: -; CDR3 DNA: TGTGCCAGCAGCTTGGACTACCTATACGAGCAGTACTTC; CDR3 protein: CASSLDYLYEQYF
CDR3 length: 15; V gene: TRBV6-5; J gene: TRBJ2-2; D gene: TRBD2; clone size: -; CDR3 DNA: TGTGCCAGCATAAGCGGGGGGGCTGGCACCGGGGAGCTGTTTTTT; CDR3 protein: CASISGGAGTGELFF
CDR3 length: 16; V gene: TRBV7-9; J gene: TRBJ2-7; D gene: TRBD2; clone size: -; CDR3 DNA: TGTGCCAGCAGCTTAGACCCTAGCGGGGGTCTATACGAGCAGTACTTC; CDR3 protein: CASSLDPSGGLYEQYF